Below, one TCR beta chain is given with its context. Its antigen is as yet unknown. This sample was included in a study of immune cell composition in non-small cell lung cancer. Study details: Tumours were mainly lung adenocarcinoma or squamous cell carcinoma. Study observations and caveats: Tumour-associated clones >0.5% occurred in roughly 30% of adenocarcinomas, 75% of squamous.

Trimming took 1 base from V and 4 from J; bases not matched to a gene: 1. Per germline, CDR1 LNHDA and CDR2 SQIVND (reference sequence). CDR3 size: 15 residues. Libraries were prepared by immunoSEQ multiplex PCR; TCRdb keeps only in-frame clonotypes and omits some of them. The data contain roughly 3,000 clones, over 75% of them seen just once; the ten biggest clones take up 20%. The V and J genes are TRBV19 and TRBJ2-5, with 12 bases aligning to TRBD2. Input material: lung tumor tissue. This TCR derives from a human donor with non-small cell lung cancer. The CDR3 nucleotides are TGTGCCAGTAGTATAGCTAGCGGGGGGGCAGAGACCCAGTACTTC. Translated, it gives CASSIASGGAETQYF.